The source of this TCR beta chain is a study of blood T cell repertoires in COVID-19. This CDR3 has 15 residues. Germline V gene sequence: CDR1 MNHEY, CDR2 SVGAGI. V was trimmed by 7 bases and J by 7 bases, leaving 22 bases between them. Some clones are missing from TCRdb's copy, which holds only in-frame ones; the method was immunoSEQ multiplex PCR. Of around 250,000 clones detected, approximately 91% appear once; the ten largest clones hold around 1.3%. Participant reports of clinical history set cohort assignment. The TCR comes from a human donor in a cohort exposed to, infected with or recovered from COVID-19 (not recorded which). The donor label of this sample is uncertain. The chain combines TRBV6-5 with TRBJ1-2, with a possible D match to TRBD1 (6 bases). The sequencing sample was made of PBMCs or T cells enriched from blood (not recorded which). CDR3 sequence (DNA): TGTGCCAGCACCGGCAATCGGCAGGGGTTATCTGGCTACACCTTC. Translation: CASTGNRQGLSGYTF.